This T cell receptor (beta chain) was identified in a study of cytomegalovirus exposure and HLA in healthy donors. The CDR3 contains 15 residues. Germline CDR1 is GTSNPN and CDR2 is SVGIG (reference sequence). Comment on this clone: Antigen specificity is unknown.

Study-level results: The majority of CMV-associated TCR beta chains were reported as apparently HLA-restricted in a later analysis. Earlier results showed most TCR beta V segments being productive about 87% or about 30% of the time. A missense variant in DCLRE1C was later tied to TCR beta V- and J-gene trimming.

The PCR ran on 60 Vbeta and 13 Jbeta primers. TCRdb's copy holds only in-frame clones and misses some; the assay was immunoSEQ multiplex PCR. The profile shows some 89,000 clones, approximately 81% of them singletons. Sequencing was done on a sample of PBMCs. This TCR was sampled from a woman in her forties in good health and CMV-seropositive. V gene TRBV30 combines with J gene TRBJ2-5; the D is unclear. The DNA end lines up better with TRBJ2-7; the J call may be wrong. CDR3 sequence reads: CAWSPRPDSSYEQYF. The CDR3 DNA sequence: TGTGCCTGGAGTCCTCGACCGGATAGCTCCTACGAGCAGTACTTC.